What follows is one T cell receptor beta chain and its context. Using immunoSEQ multiplex PCR, the repertoire was profiled, and TCRdb retains in-frame clones only, with some absent. The sample includes 98,000 or so clones, roughly 92% of them seen just once. CDR1 is MDHEN, CDR2 SYDVKM, per germline. CDR3 size: 15 residues. The J segment lost 3 bases and the V segment lost 5 bases, leaving 4 bases of the junction unmatched. The sample is drawn from a study of T cell changes during pregnancy in multiple sclerosis. This clonotype originated in a female donor with multiple sclerosis, enrolled in a pregnancy study. The V gene is TRBV28, the J gene TRBJ1-4; 9 nucleotides align to TRBD1. Sample: peripheral blood, taken after pregnancy. The CDR3 DNA reads TGTGCCAGCAGTCCACAGGGGGCGTCTAATGAAAAACTGTTTTTT. Its protein is CASSPQGASNEKLFF.